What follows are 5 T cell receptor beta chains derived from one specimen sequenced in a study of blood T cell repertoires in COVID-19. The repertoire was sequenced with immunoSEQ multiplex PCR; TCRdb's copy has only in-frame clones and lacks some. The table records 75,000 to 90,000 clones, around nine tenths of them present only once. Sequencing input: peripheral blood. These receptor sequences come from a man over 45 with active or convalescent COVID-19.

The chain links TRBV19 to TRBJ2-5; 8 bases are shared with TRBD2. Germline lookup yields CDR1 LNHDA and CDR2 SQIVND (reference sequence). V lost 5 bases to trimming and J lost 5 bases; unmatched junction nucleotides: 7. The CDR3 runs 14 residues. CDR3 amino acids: CASSRGSGDETQYF. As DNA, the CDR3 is TGTGCCAGTAGTCGTGGTAGCGGGGATGAGACCCAGTACTTC.

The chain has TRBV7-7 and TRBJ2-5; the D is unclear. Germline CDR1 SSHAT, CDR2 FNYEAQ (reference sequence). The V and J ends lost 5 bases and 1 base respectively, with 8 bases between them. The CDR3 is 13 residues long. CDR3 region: CASSTSPQETQYF. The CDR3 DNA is TGTGCCAGCAGCACCAGTCCCCAAGAGACCCAGTACTTC.

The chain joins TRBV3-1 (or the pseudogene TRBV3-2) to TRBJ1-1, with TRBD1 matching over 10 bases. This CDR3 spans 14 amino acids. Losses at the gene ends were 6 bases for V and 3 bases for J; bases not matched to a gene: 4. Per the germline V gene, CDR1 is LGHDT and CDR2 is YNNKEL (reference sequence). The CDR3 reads CASRRTGGDTEAFF. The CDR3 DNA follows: TGTGCCAGCAGACGGACAGGGGGAGACACTGAAGCTTTCTTT.

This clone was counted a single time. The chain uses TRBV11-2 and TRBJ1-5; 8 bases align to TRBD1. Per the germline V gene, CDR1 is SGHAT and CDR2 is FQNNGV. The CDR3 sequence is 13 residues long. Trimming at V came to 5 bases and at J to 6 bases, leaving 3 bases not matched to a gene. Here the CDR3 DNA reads TGTGCCAGCAGCGACGGACAGGGTCAGCCCCAGCATTTT. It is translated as CASSDGQGQPQHF.

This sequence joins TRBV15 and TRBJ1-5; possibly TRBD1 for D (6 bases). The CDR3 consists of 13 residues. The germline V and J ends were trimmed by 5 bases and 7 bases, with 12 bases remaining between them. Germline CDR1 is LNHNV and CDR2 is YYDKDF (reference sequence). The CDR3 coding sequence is TGTGCCACCAGCCCTGACAGGAGCCAGCCCCAGCATTTT. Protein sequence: CATSPDRSQPQHF.